One sample yielded the 23 T cell receptor beta chains listed below, sequenced in a study of T cells in Graves' hyperthyroidism and ophthalmopathy (dated by TCRdb to 2018 to 2020). Library preparation employed multiplex PCR. Reads for this sample came from an Illumina HiSeq 2000. The TCR beta CDR3 regions were amplified from RNA transcripts. For the first round of RT-PCR on the TCR CDR3, the HTBI primer set was used together with the Qiagen OneStep RT-PCR kit. TCRdb's own reprocessing of the public reads used fastp at Q25 and MiXCR and kept productive beta chains. Identical CDR3 proteins give one entry, which carries the most common genes and DNA. The sample includes 340,000 or so distinct CDR3 sequences, with around a sixth observed a single time. The ten largest clones capture approximately 49% of the sample. Sequenced material: blood. The receptors come from a woman between 45 and 60 years old with Graves' hyperthyroidism.

The V and J genes are TRBV5-4 and TRBJ1-4; no firm D call. V was shortened by 3 bases and J by 0 bases, with 3 bases between the two germline ends. The germline CDR1 and CDR2 sequences are SGHNT and YYREEE (reference sequence). The length of the CDR3 is 13 residues. The CDR3 sequence is CASSYATNEKLFF. For the CDR3, the DNA is TGTGCCAGCAGCTACGCAACTAATGAAAAACTGTTTTTT.

Points on this clonotype: A much larger clone lies a single base off, so this may be a read error. The V and J genes are TRBV28 and TRBJ2-1; D is uncertain. Germline CDR1 is MDHEN and CDR2 is SYDVKM. This CDR3 region has 12 residues. The CDR3 spells CVSSLTSTEQFF. The CDR3 region has the DNA TGTGTCAGCAGCCTAACGAGTACTGAGCAGTTCTTC.

This clonotype was detected ten times or more. V is TRBV7-9 and J is TRBJ2-1; no clear D gene. The CDR3 runs 14 residues. V lost 1 base to trimming and J lost 8 bases, with 12 bases between them. Germline loops: CDR1 SEHNR, CDR2 FQNEAQ (reference sequence). CDR3: CASSLGALVDEQFF. The CDR3 DNA sequence: TGTGCCAGCAGCTTAGGGGCGCTAGTGGATGAGCAGTTCTTC.

J is TRBJ2-2 and V is TRBV7-3, with D unclear. Germline loops: CDR1 SGHTA, CDR2 FQGTGA. Trimming left V 2 bases short and J 6 bases short, with 10 bases between. The CDR3 sequence is 14 residues long. The CDR3, as DNA: TGTGCCAGCAGCTTAGACCCACACGCCGGGGAGCTGTTTTTT. This gives the protein CASSLDPHAGELFF.

The chain combines TRBV7-2 with TRBJ1-2; perhaps TRBD1 as D (5 bases). Deletions cut 8 bases from V and 3 bases from J, with 19 bases between. CDR1 is SGHTA and CDR2 is FQGNSA in the germline V gene. The CDR3 extends over 15 amino acids. For the CDR3, the DNA is TGTGCCAGCGGCCCTGGTGGGGCCGAAGACTATGGCTACACCTTC. This codes for CASGPGGAEDYGYTF. The whole variable domain, filled in from reference TRBV7-2 and TRBJ1-2, reads GAGVSQSPSNKVTEKGKDVELRCDPISGHTALYWYRQSLGQGLEFLIYFQGNSAPDKSGLPSDRFSAERTGGSVSTLTIQRTQQEDSAVYLCASGPGGAEDYGYTFGSGTRLTVV.

This clonotype was seen at least ten times. This chain joins TRBV7-2 and TRBJ1-1; D is unclear. With 4 bases removed from V and 0 bases from J, the gap between germline ends came to 9 bases. The CDR3 contains 14 residues. Germline lookup yields CDR1 SGHTA and CDR2 FQGNSA. The CDR3 sequence: CASSSQRMNTEAFF. In DNA, the CDR3 is TGTGCCAGCAGCTCCCAGAGGATGAACACTGAAGCTTTCTTT. Full variable domain (remainder filled in from reference TRBV7-2 and TRBJ1-1): GAGVSQSPSNKVTEKGKDVELRCDPISGHTALYWYRQSLGQGLEFLIYFQGNSAPDKSGLPSDRFSAERTGGSVSTLTIQRTQQEDSAVYLCASSSQRMNTEAFFGQGTRLTVV.

The CDR3 region has the DNA TGCAGTGCCAATCGGCCGCAGGAGAACACTGAAGCTTTCTTT. Protein sequence: CSANRPQENTEAFF. The chain is built from TRBV20-1 and TRBJ1-1; D unresolved. CDR3 size: 14 residues. Trimming shortened V by 6 bases and J by 1 base, and 15 bases separated the two germline ends. The germline gives CDR1 DFQATT, CDR2 SNEGSKA (reference sequence).

This clonotype has a handful of counts. In DNA form, the CDR3 reads TGTGCCAGCAGCCCGGGGACTGAAAAACTGTTTTTT. Its protein product is CASSPGTEKLFF. The chain employs TRBV12-3 or TRBV12-4 and TRBJ1-4; D is possibly TRBD1 (5 bases). V gave up 6 bases and J gave up 7 bases, with 9 bases separating them. The CDR3 covers 12 residues.

This clonotype was counted many times. The gene calls are TRBV2 and TRBJ1-4; unclear D gene. The germline V gene has CDR1 SNHLY and CDR2 FYNNEI. This CDR3 is built from 14 residues. Trimming removed 3 bases at V and 5 bases at J, with 10 bases between. The CDR3, as DNA: TGTGCCAGCAGTGATAAGGGCGCGAATGAAAAACTGTTTTTT. Amino acids: CASSDKGANEKLFF.

This clonotype was picked up a small number of times. The V gene is TRBV11-2, the J gene TRBJ1-2; TRBD1 might be the D (5 bases). Trimming shortened V by 2 bases and J by 2 bases, and 9 bases separated the two germline ends. CDR1 is SGHAT, CDR2 FQNNGV, per germline. The CDR3 has 14 amino acids. CDR3 nucleotide sequence: TGTGCCAGCAGCTTAATCGGGGGAAACTATGGCTACACCTTC. Its translation: CASSLIGGNYGYTF.

The table lists this clonotype with many counts. V gene TRBV13 combines with J gene TRBJ1-2, with 8 bases matching TRBD1. This CDR3 is built from 15 residues. Germline CDR1 reads PRHDT; CDR2 reads FYEKMQ (reference sequence). Losses at the gene ends were 5 bases for V and 8 bases for J; bases not matched to a gene: 13. This CDR3 is CASSAMDRELIGYTF. Written as DNA, the CDR3 is TGTGCCAGCAGCGCGATGGACAGGGAGCTCATCGGCTACACCTTC.

This clonotype occurred a few times. This sequence joins TRBV19 and TRBJ1-5; D possibly corresponds to TRBD1 (5 bases). Deletions cut 3 bases from V and 0 bases from J, with 12 bases between. There are 16 residues in the CDR3. CDR1 LNHDA and CDR2 SQIVND come from the germline V gene (reference sequence). This CDR3 reads CASSMGLLDSNQPQHF. Here the CDR3 DNA reads TGTGCCAGTAGTATGGGGCTGCTAGATAGCAATCAGCCCCAGCATTTT.

The CDR3 loop is CASTPVGNTGELFF. For the CDR3, the DNA is TGTGCCAGCACCCCAGTAGGGAACACCGGGGAGCTGTTTTTT. V gene TRBV12-3 or TRBV12-4 combines with J gene TRBJ2-2; D gene ambiguous. V lost 7 bases and J lost 1, with 10 bases in between. The CDR3 has 14 amino acids.

This clonotype was recorded a few times. The chain carries TRBV20-1 and TRBJ2-3; TRBD2 matches at 14 bases. V shed 3 bases, J shed 0 bases, and the junction held 11 bases outside the gene matches. There are 19 residues in the CDR3. Germline lookup yields CDR1 DFQATT and CDR2 SNEGSKA (reference sequence). The CDR3 sequence is CSASRLAGGRGASTDTQYF. The CDR3 DNA follows: TGCAGTGCTAGCCGACTAGCGGGAGGGAGGGGTGCGAGCACAGATACGCAGTATTTT.

This chain links TRBV5-1 with TRBJ1-2; perhaps TRBD1 as D (6 bases). V was cut by 3 bases and J by 6 bases, with 12 bases left in between. Germline V gene lookup returns CDR1 SGHRS and CDR2 YFSETQ. This CDR3 comprises 13 residues. This chain's CDR3 is CASSSQGTDGYTF. CDR3 DNA sequence: TGCGCCAGCAGCTCTCAGGGGACGGATGGCTACACCTTC. Full variable domain (missing parts from reference TRBV5-1 and TRBJ1-2): KAGVTQTPRYLIKTRGQQVTLSCSPISGHRSVSWYQQTPGQGLQFLFEYFSETQRNKGNFPGRFSGRQFSNSRSEMNVSTLELGDSALYLCASSSQGTDGYTFGSGTRLTVV.

Remarks on this clonotype: A much larger clone differs from this one at a single base, so this may be a read error. CDR3 DNA: TGTGCCAACAGCCAAAACAGGGACGAGGGTGAAGCTTTCTTT. This encodes CANSQNRDEGEAFF. The V call is TRBV28, the J call TRBJ1-1, with a tentative D call TRBD1 (6 bases). Trimming left V 10 bases short and J 7 bases short, with 22 bases between. Germline CDR1 and CDR2: MDHEN and SYDVKM. The CDR3 consists of 14 residues.

In its sample, this clonotype was seen many times. The gene calls are TRBV3-1 and TRBJ2-1, with D hard to call. This CDR3 is built from 15 residues. Germline V gene lookup returns CDR1 LGHDT and CDR2 YNNKEL (reference sequence). V was cut by 0 bases and J by 6 bases, with 12 bases left in between. Written as DNA, the CDR3 is TGTGCCAGCAGCCAAGAAAGGGCGACCGGCAATGAGCAGTTCTTC. Its protein product is CASSQERATGNEQFF.

The J gene is TRBJ2-7, the V gene TRBV7-9, with a possible D match to TRBD2 (5 bases). From germline, CDR1 is SEHNR and CDR2 FQNEAQ (reference sequence). V lost 4 bases, J lost 4 bases, and 8 bases lay in between. This CDR3 comprises 12 residues. The DNA for the CDR3 is TGTGCCAGCAGCTCCCGGGGATACGAGCAGTACGTC. Its translation: CASSSRGYEQYV.

The genes are TRBV6-1 and TRBJ1-5; the D is unclear. V was cut by 6 bases and J by 3 bases, with 6 bases left in between. CDR1 MNHNS and CDR2 SASEGT come from the germline V gene. CDR3 length: 12 residues. DNA for the CDR3: TGTGCCAGCAGCCAGAACAATCAGCCCCAGCATTTT. Its translation: CASSQNNQPQHF.

This clonotype was observed many times. V gene TRBV2 combines with J gene TRBJ2-3, with a weak D call TRBD1 (5 bases). This CDR3 contains 16 residues. Germline V gene sequence: CDR1 SNHLY, CDR2 FYNNEI. Trimming left V 4 bases short and J 1 base short, with 15 bases between. The CDR3 reads CASSGLQGIGTDTQYF. CDR3 DNA sequence: TGTGCCAGCAGTGGCCTGCAGGGAATCGGCACAGATACGCAGTATTTT.

This clonotype was detected ten times or more. The rearrangement uses TRBV12-3 or TRBV12-4 and TRBJ2-3, with 7 positions matching TRBD1. The CDR3 covers 15 residues. After removal of 6 bases from V and 2 bases from J, the junction contained 8 bases not matched to a gene. The CDR3 DNA reads TGTGCCAGCAGAGCACAGGGGCTAATCACAGATACGCAGTATTTT. Its protein product is CASRAQGLITDTQYF.

This chain links TRBV10-3 with TRBJ1-2; no definite D call. CDR3 length: 13 residues. Germline CDR1 is ENHRY and CDR2 is SYGVKD. With 0 bases removed from V and 6 bases from J, the gap between germline ends came to 8 bases. CDR3 sequence reads: CAISESEGNGYTF. The CDR3 DNA is TGTGCCATCAGTGAGTCTGAGGGCAATGGCTACACCTTC.

The CDR3 region is CASSLPDTAPGELFF. DNA of the CDR3: TGTGCCAGCAGCCTTCCGGATACCGCACCGGGGGAGCTGTTTTTT. The rearrangement links TRBV7-8 to TRBJ2-2; no clear D gene. V lost 5 bases, J lost 8 bases, and 18 bases lay in between. This CDR3 has 15 residues. CDR1 SGHVS and CDR2 FQNEAQ come from the germline V gene.